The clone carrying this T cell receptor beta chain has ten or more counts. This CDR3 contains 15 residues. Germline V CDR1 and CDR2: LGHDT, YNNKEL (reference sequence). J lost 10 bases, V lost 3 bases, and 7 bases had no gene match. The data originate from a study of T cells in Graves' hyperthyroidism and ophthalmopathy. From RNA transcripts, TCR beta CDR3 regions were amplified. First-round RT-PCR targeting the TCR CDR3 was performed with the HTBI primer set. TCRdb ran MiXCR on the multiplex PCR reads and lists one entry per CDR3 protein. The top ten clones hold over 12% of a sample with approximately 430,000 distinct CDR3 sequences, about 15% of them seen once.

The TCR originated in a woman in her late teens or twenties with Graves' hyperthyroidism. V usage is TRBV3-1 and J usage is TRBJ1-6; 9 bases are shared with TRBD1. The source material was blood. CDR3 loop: CASSQNRGLNSPLHF. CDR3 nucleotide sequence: TGTGCCAGCAGCCAGAACAGGGGGCTAAACTCACCCCTCCACTTT.